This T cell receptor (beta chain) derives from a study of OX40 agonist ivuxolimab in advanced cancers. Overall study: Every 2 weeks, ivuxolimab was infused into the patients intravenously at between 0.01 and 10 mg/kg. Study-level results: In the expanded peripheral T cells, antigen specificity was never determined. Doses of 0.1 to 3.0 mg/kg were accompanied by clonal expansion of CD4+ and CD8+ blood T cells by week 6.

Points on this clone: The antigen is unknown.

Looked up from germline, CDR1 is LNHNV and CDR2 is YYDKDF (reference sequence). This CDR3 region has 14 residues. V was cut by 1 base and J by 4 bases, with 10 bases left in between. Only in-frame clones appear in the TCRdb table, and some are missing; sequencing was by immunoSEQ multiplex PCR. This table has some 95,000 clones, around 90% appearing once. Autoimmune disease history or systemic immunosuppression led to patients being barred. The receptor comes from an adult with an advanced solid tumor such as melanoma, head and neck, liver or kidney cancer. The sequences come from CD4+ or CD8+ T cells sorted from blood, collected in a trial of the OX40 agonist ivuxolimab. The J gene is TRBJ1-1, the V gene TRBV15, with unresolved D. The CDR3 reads CATSRGGFGTEAFF. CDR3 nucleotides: TGTGCCACCAGCAGAGGGGGTTTTGGCACTGAAGCTTTCTTT.